This record covers a single T cell receptor (beta chain). The clone's antigen remains unknown. Qualities for individual bases were not recorded, and no much larger clone is one base off. This entry belongs to a study of blood T cell repertoires in COVID-19 (dated by TCRdb to 2018 to 2021). Concerning the study at large: Samples covering the acute and convalescent phases of COVID-19 were provided by collaborators in the United States, Italy and Spain. The material from the prospective study consisted of cDNA or gDNA derived from T cells, B-cell-depleted T cells, or PBMCs. The dataset comprised deeply sampled blood TCRbeta repertoires from subjects exposed to, actively infected with, or recovered from COVID-19. The repertoires were released in a freely available public database intended as a resource for research on the immune response to SARS-CoV-2. The samples were drawn from two sources: the first 160 participants of the ongoing ImmuneRACE study, and some 1,300 subjects contributed by 6 global collaborators. The sample metadata nearly always contained a de-identified subject ID, COVID-19 status, age in years and sex. Where HLA class I and class II types were available, the types were taken from metadata supplied by the sample provider, not from assay-based typing. Broader findings and caveats from the paper: How much clinical and demographic metadata was included differed by source and by participant, and the metadata was provided uncurated.

The CDR1 and CDR2 encoded by the germline V gene are SGHVS and FQNEAQ. The CDR3 runs 16 residues from the cysteine to the valine. Only CDR3 DNA remains: 48 bases, in frame from the first base. Trimming removed 4 bases from V and 2 bases from J; the gene matches leave 11 bases unexplained. In the prospective study, participants were 18 to 89 years old, resided in fewer than 25 geographic areas of the United States, and were enrolled through a virtual design. To assign participants to cohorts, the prospective study relied on clinical history that participants themselves reported in a screening survey and a study questionnaire. ImmuneRACE Cohort 3 recovered participants were defined by two consecutive negative NP/OP PCR tests, healthcare professional clearance, or symptom resolution. Mobile phlebotomists in the prospective study collected whole blood, serum and a nasopharyngeal or oropharyngeal swab from every participant. Additional blood draws and questionnaires over an approximately two-month period could optionally be provided by prospective study participants. Before DNA extraction, blood samples from the prospective study were shipped at room temperature or frozen.

The immunoSEQ Assay, a bias-controlled multiplex PCR, was used to amplify TCRbeta CDR3 regions from genomic DNA. Per the source publication's procedure: The number of nucleated cells in each sample was estimated by amplification of reference gene primers within the assay. To quantify the absolute abundance of each unique TCRbeta CDR3 rearrangement, sequence reads were collapsed and filtered. For each sample, productive Simpson clonality was calculated as the square root of Simpson's diversity index over productive rearrangements. TCRdb retrieved this table from immuneACCESS and kept in-frame rearrangements only. Not all clones are present; in checked studies, unresolved V genes account for under half, and no reason is known for the remainder. Clone size and the V and J calls come from that table; the DNA yielded D and trimming. The sample table records some 490,000 clones; approximately 91% of these occur just once. Around 7.9% of the sample is held by the ten biggest clonotypes.

This receptor was identified in a woman in her sixties or seventies who had recovered from COVID-19. Sequencing was performed on PBMCs or T cells enriched from blood (not recorded which). The chain is encoded by TRBV7-8 joined to TRBJ2-7, and 7 bases in between align with TRBD1. CDR3 protein: CASSSGQILPPYEQYV. Here is the DNA: TGTGCCAGCAGCTCGGGACAGATCTTACCCCCCTACGAGCAGTACGTC.